This TCR beta chain was recovered during a study of T cell responses to AZD1222 COVID-19 vaccine. Regarding this clone: Its antigen is undetermined.

Germline V gene lookup returns CDR1 SGHNT and CDR2 YYREEE (reference sequence). Trimming shortened V by 4 bases and J by 5 bases, and 16 bases separated the two germline ends. CDR3 length: 16 residues. Only in-frame clones appear in the TCRdb table, and some are missing; sequencing was by immunoSEQ multiplex PCR. The profile shows approximately 300,000 clones, about 94% of them singletons. Analyses pooled second doses at about 4 or about 12 weeks. Study outcomes and limitations: Clonal diversity may have been underestimated, and the donors were mostly white British, with more females than males.

The chain links TRBV5-4 to TRBJ1-6; possible D gene TRBD1, 5 bases. The material sequenced was peripheral blood, taken 28 days after the second AZD1222 dose. This sequence was found in an adult who received the AZD1222 COVID-19 vaccine. CDR3: CASSTGGGAHNSPLHF. The CDR3, as DNA: TGTGCCAGCAGCACGGGTGGAGGGGCCCATAATTCACCCCTCCACTTT.